The 15 T cell receptor beta chains below come from one sample, sequenced in a study of cytomegalovirus exposure and HLA in healthy donors. The PCR employed 60 Vbeta primers together with 13 Jbeta primers. This table comes from immunoSEQ multiplex PCR, and its TCRdb copy is limited to in-frame clones, with some not included. Of roughly 73,000 clones listed, 75% are singletons. Source material: PBMCs. The source of these receptors is a man aged 65 to 79 in good health and CMV-seronegative.

This clone has a single count. The J gene is TRBJ2-1, the V gene TRBV11-2; D gene unclear. This CDR3 contains 14 residues. The V end lost 4 bases, the J end lost 3 bases, and 10 bases lay between the germline ends. In germline, CDR1 is SGHAT, CDR2 FQNNGV. CDR3 DNA sequence: TGTGCCAGCAGCTCCCCCCTACGCTACAATGAGCAGTTCTTC. This encodes CASSSPLRYNEQFF. The entire variable domain, with the rest obtained from reference TRBV11-2 and TRBJ2-1, is as follows: EAGVAQSPRYKIIEKRQSVAFWCNPISGHATLYWYQQILGQGPKLLIQFQNNGVVDDSQLPKDRFSAERLKGVDSTLKIQPAKLEDSAVYLCASSSPLRYNEQFFGPGTRLTVL.

V and J are TRBV6-5 and TRBJ1-1; D gene uncertain. There are 15 residues in the CDR3. Germline V CDR1 and CDR2: MNHEY, SVGAGI. Trimming removed 3 bases at V and 2 bases at J, with 13 bases between. DNA of the CDR3: TGTGCCAGCAGTTATGGGCAGAATCTTAACACTGAAGCTTTCTTT. This codes for CASSYGQNLNTEAFF.

The DNA for the CDR3 is TGTGCCTGGAGTGCTACAGGGGACGAGCAGTACTTC. It translates to CAWSATGDEQYF. V gene TRBV30 combines with J gene TRBJ2-7, with TRBD1 matching over 7 bases. CDR3 size: 12 residues. Trimming removed 1 base from V and 5 bases from J; junction bases left unmatched: 2. Germline V gene data show CDR1 as GTSNPN and CDR2 as SVGIG (reference sequence).

This clone was observed once. The chain recombines TRBV9 with TRBJ1-1, with D unclear. Deletions cut 3 bases from V and 3 bases from J, with 15 bases between. This CDR3 region has 15 residues. CDR1 and CDR2 (germline): SGDLS, YYNGEE. The CDR3 protein is CASSGAVGFDTEAFF. Here the CDR3 DNA reads TGTGCCAGCAGCGGGGCAGTTGGTTTCGACACTGAAGCTTTCTTT. The whole variable domain, filled in from reference TRBV9 and TRBJ1-1, reads DSGVTQTPKHLITATGQRVTLRCSPRSGDLSVYWYQQSLDQGLQFLIQYYNGEERAKGNILERFSAQQFPDLHSELNLSSLELGDSALYFCASSGAVGFDTEAFFGQGTRLTVV.

The gene calls are TRBV2 and TRBJ2-2; D is perhaps TRBD2 (5 bases). Trimming stripped 9 bases from V and 3 bases from J, with 14 bases between. The germline V gene encodes CDR1 SNHLY and CDR2 FYNNEI. This CDR3 has 14 residues. For the CDR3, the DNA is TGTGCCAGTAGGCATTTACTAGACACCGGGGAGCTGTTTTTT. Its protein is CASRHLLDTGELFF.

The chain is built from TRBV9 and TRBJ2-4, with D possibly matching TRBD1 (6 bases). With 4 bases removed from V and 0 bases from J, the gap between germline ends came to 11 bases. CDR1 and CDR2 (germline): SGDLS, YYNGEE. The CDR3 sequence is 15 residues long. CDR3 loop: CASSRTELAKNIQYF. The CDR3 bases are TGTGCCAGCAGCAGGACAGAGCTAGCCAAAAACATTCAGTACTTC.

The chain joins TRBV7-8 to TRBJ1-1; a weak D match, TRBD1 (5 bases). Per the germline V gene, CDR1 is SGHVS and CDR2 is FQNEAQ. The CDR3 is 13 amino acids. Trimming removed 5 bases from V and 5 bases from J, with 12 bases in between. Written as DNA, the CDR3 is TGTGCCAGCAGCCCACGACAGTATACTGAAGCTTTCTTT. It yields the protein CASSPRQYTEAFF.

The V call is TRBV10-2, the J call TRBJ2-2; 8 nucleotides agree with TRBD2. Germline loops: CDR1 WSHSY, CDR2 SAAADI. This CDR3 is 17 amino acids long. V shed 7 bases and J 1 base; nucleotides not matched to a gene: 11. The CDR3 DNA is TGCGCCAGCATGAACCGTCGGGCGGGAGGGAACACCGGGGAGCTGTTTTTT. Protein product: CASMNRRAGGNTGELFF.

This clone came up a few times. It is unclear where the CDR3 begins or ends on the DNA, so no DNA is shown, and the CDR3 is as TCRdb lists it. V usage is TRBV29-1 and J usage is TRBJ1-1; TRBD1, the table's D call, was not compared with the DNA. Per germline, CDR1 SQVTM and CDR2 ANQGSEA. Termini included, the CDR3 measures 11 amino acids. The CDR3 is CSVAGGSSSFF.

The CDR3 nucleotides read TGTGCCAGCAGCGACGGACAGGGTATGGGCTATGGCTACACCTTC. Its translation: CASSDGQGMGYGYTF. The chain is built from TRBV9 and TRBJ1-2; TRBD1 agrees at 8 bases. Trimming removed 3 bases from V and 4 bases from J; junction bases left unmatched: 8. Germline loops: CDR1 SGDLS, CDR2 YYNGEE. The CDR3 contains 15 residues.

V and J are TRBV5-4 and TRBJ1-2, with a tentative D call TRBD1 (5 bases). The CDR3 consists of 15 residues. Germline V gives CDR1 SGHNT, CDR2 YYREEE (reference sequence). Trimming took off 0 bases at V and 3 bases at J, with 12 bases between the two ends. The CDR3 coding sequence is TGTGCCAGCAGCTTGGGAAGGGGCGAGGACTATGGCTACACCTTC. Translating it yields CASSLGRGEDYGYTF.

The rearrangement uses TRBV18 and TRBJ2-5; possibly TRBD1 for D (5 bases). The CDR3 extends over 15 amino acids. V dropped 4 bases and J dropped 3 bases, with 15 bases sitting between them. Germline V gene sequence: CDR1 KGHSH, CDR2 LQKENI. CDR3 loop: CASSRAGRWEETQYF. DNA for the CDR3: TGTGCCAGCTCACGGGCAGGGCGCTGGGAAGAGACCCAGTACTTC.

The chain couples TRBV29-1 to TRBJ2-3, with TRBD2 matching 7 bases. The germline CDR1 and CDR2 sequences are SQVTM and ANQGSEA. The CDR3 is 14 amino acids. The V gene end was trimmed by 3 bases and the J gene end by 5 bases; junction bases not matched to a gene: 8. The DNA of the CDR3 is TGCAGCGTTGAGCCCGGGAGGTTTAGAGATACGCAGTATTTT. Encoded protein: CSVEPGRFRDTQYF.

The chain recombines TRBV19 with TRBJ2-5, with D maybe TRBD1 (6 bases). Germline CDR1 LNHDA, CDR2 SQIVND (reference sequence). Trimming left V 1 base short and J 3 bases short, with 9 bases between. The CDR3 consists of 14 residues. CDR3 nucleotide sequence: TGTGCCAGTAGTATAGGGACAGTTAAAGAGACCCAGTACTTC. Translating gives CASSIGTVKETQYF.

The J gene is TRBJ2-7, the V gene TRBV18; 9 bases match TRBD1. The CDR3 runs 15 residues. V dropped 5 bases and J dropped 3; count of bases not matched to a gene: 8. Germline V CDR1 and CDR2: KGHSH, LQKENI. Here the CDR3 reads CASSSPGQGGYEQYF. The CDR3 DNA sequence: TGTGCCAGCTCAAGTCCGGGACAGGGAGGCTACGAGCAGTACTTC.